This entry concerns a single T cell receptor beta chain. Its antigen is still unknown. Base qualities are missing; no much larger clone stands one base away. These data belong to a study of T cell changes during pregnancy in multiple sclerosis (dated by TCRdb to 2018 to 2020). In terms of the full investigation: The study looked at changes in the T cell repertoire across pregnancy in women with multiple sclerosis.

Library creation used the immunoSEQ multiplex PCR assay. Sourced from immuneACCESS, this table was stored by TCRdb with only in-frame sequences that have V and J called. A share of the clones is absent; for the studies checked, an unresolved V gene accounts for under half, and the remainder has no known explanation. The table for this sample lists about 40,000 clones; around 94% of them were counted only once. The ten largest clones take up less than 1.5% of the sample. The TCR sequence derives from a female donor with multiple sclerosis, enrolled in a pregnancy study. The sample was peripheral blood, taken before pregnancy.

CDR3 protein: CASSPRGGAQAQETQYF. The nucleotide sequence is TGTGCCAGCAGCCCAAGGGGGGGGGCTCAGGCTCAAGAGACCCAGTACTTC. Recombination connected TRBV11-2 to TRBJ2-5; D gene: possibly TRBD2, on 7 matching bases. Between the V and J ends, shortened by 5 bases and 2 bases respectively, the junction contains 21 bases. CDR1 is given as SGHAT and CDR2 as FQNNGV, both from the germline V gene. Reading from cysteine to phenylalanine, the CDR3 counts 17 amino acids. The read is trimmed to its CDR3 DNA, 51 bases read in frame from base 1.